This T cell receptor beta chain was documented in a study of spatial heterogeneity in lung cancer. Study results and caveats: Ubiquitous expanded tumor TCRs surfaced in blood more at resection than they did at follow-up.

In its sample, this clonotype was seen many times. The antigen is undetermined. Specified time point: sample taken at primary tumor resection. The donors comprised about 70 untreated early-stage non-small cell lung cancer patients. Without sorting, whole RNA was sequenced from tumor, nontumor lung or frozen PBMC. Germline trimming cut 5 bases from V and 6 bases from J; bases unmatched to any gene: 1. Germline V gene sequence: CDR1 DFQATT, CDR2 SNEGSKA (reference sequence). This CDR3 is built from 11 residues. All TCR cDNA molecules were individually tagged with a unique molecular identifier. TCRdb independently ran MiXCR on the 5' RACE reads; one entry per CDR3 protein. The sample has about 22,000 distinct CDR3 sequences, around 5.3% seen once; the top ten hold approximately 35%.

This sequence joins TRBV20-1 and TRBJ2-3; 8 bases match TRBD1. This specimen was PBMCs, taken at surgery. The clonotype originates from a male donor with early-stage non-small cell lung cancer. The CDR3 here is CSAYRGDTQYF. Here the CDR3 DNA reads TGCAGTGCTTACAGGGGGGATACGCAGTATTTT.